The T cell receptor (beta chain) under discussion was sequenced for a study of neurological immune-mediated disorders. This clonotype has at least ten counts. TCRdb reprocessed the 5' RACE reads via MiXCR and lists one record per CDR3 protein. The table shows fewer than 65,000 distinct CDR3 sequences, with approximately 4.1% occurring only once. CDR3 length: 14 amino acids. CDR1 SGHAT and CDR2 FQNNGV come from the germline V gene. Trimming removed 5 bases from V and 8 bases from J, with 16 bases in between. The source is a man aged 50 to 59 with multiple sclerosis. V is TRBV11-2 and J is TRBJ1-5; maybe TRBD1 (5 bases). Sequencing was done on a sample of PBMCs. DNA of the CDR3: TGTGCCAGCAGCGCAGGGACCGCGGCGGAGCCCCAGCATTTT. Translation: CASSAGTAAEPQHF.